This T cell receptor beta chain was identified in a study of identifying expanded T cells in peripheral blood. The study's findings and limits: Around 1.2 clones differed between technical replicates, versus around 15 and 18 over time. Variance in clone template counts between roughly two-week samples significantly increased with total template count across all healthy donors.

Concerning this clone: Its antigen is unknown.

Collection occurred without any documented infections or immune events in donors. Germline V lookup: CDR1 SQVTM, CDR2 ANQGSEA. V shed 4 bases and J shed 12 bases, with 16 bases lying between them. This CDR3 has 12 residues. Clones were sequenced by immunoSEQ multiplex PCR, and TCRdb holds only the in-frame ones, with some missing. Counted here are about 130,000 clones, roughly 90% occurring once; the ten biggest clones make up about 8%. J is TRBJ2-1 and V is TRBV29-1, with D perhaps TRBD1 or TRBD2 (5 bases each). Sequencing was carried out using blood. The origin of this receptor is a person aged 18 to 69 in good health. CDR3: CSVAEGQSGQFF. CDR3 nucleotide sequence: TGCAGCGTTGCTGAGGGGCAGTCGGGGCAGTTCTTC.